Presented here are 23 T cell receptor beta chains from one specimen sequenced in a study of blood T cell repertoires in COVID-19. The protocol was immunoSEQ multiplex PCR, while the TCRdb copy is restricted to in-frame clones and leaves out a portion. Of 250,000 or so clones listed, 80% to 90% were seen once; the top ten hold 1.5%. Sequencing was carried out using peripheral blood. Receptors were obtained from a woman in her thirties or forties who had recovered from COVID-19.

This clone was detected a few times. V usage is TRBV19 and J usage is TRBJ1-5; TRBD1 matches at 9 bases. The CDR3 is 13 amino acids. CDR1 is LNHDA, CDR2 SQIVND, per germline (reference sequence). Trimming took 7 bases from V and 6 from J; bases not matched to a gene: 4. CDR3 DNA sequence: TGTGCCAGTACGGACAGGGGAGGTCAGCCCCAGCATTTT. Its protein is CASTDRGGQPQHF.

The V and J genes are TRBV12-3 or TRBV12-4 and TRBJ2-1; D is unclear. The CDR3 is 13 residues long. V lost 2 bases and J 5 bases, leaving 7 bases between the germline ends. The CDR3 region has the DNA TGTGCCAGCAGTTTAATGGGCCACAATGAGCAGTTCTTC. Its protein is CASSLMGHNEQFF.

The chain carries TRBV5-6 and TRBJ1-2; 8 nucleotides match TRBD1. J gave up 8 bases and V 0 bases, and 3 bases lay outside the gene matches. The CDR3 length is 13 residues. From germline, CDR1 is SGHDT and CDR2 YYEEEE. The CDR3 loop is CASSLGQGHGYTF. DNA of the CDR3: TGTGCCAGCAGCTTGGGACAGGGGCACGGCTACACCTTC.

This chain connects TRBV5-8 to TRBJ2-3; D may be TRBD2 (6 bases). The germline gives CDR1 SGHTS, CDR2 YDEGEE. With 4 bases removed from V and 2 bases from J, the gap between germline ends came to 14 bases. CDR3 length equals 15 residues. DNA of the CDR3: TGTGCCAGCAGCCCGACGACTAGATTCACAGATACGCAGTATTTT. Protein sequence: CASSPTTRFTDTQYF.

The rearrangement joins TRBV5-1 to TRBJ2-3; 10 bases fit TRBD1. Germline V lookup: CDR1 SGHRS, CDR2 YFSETQ. Trimming at V came to 4 bases and at J to 3 bases, leaving 5 bases not matched to a gene. This CDR3 spans 15 amino acids. CDR3 nucleotides: TGCGCCAGCAGCGGGCAGGGACAGGGGACAGATACGCAGTATTTT. This encodes CASSGQGQGTDTQYF.

The chain has TRBV6-1 and TRBJ1-2; D is perhaps TRBD1 (6 bases). Germline V CDR1 and CDR2: MNHNS, SASEGT. CDR3 size: 14 residues. V gave up 0 bases and J gave up 4 bases, with 9 bases separating them. The CDR3: CASSEAGRGYGYTF. DNA of the CDR3: TGTGCCAGCAGTGAAGCAGGCAGGGGCTATGGCTACACCTTC.

The chain employs TRBV12-5 and TRBJ2-4, with 9 bases that match TRBD1. Unmatched junction bases numbered 14, after V lost 0 bases and J lost 5 bases. There are 19 residues in the CDR3. CDR1 and CDR2 (germline): LGHNT, FRNRAP. CDR3 residues: CASGLVSTGGGLPQNIQYF. In DNA, the CDR3 is TGTGCTAGTGGTTTGGTTAGTACAGGGGGCGGGTTACCCCAAAACATTCAGTACTTC. Using reference TRBV12-5 and TRBJ2-4 for the parts outside the CDR3, the full variable domain is DARVTQTPRHKVTEMGQEVTMRCQPILGHNTVFWYRQTMMQGLELLAYFRNRAPLDDSGMPKDRFSAEMPDATLATLKIQPSEPRDSAVYFCASGLVSTGGGLPQNIQYFGAGTRLSVL.

This chain joins TRBV4-1 and TRBJ1-1; D remains ambiguous. The length of the CDR3 is 14 residues. Per the germline V gene, CDR1 is MGHRA and CDR2 is YSYEKL. The germline V and J ends were trimmed by 8 bases and 3 bases, with 16 bases remaining between them. CDR3 sequence reads: CASFPSGFHTEAFF. In DNA form, the CDR3 reads TGCGCCAGCTTCCCGTCGGGGTTTCACACTGAAGCTTTCTTT.

This chain uses TRBV19 with TRBJ2-3; 9 bases align to TRBD2. CDR3 length: 17 amino acids. V lost 7 bases and J lost 9; bases outside the gene matches: 20. Per germline, CDR1 LNHDA and CDR2 SQIVND (reference sequence). The CDR3 bases are TGTGCCAGTACCCCTCCCCACTCGCGGGGGGGCTTCAACACGCAGTATTTT. Protein sequence: CASTPPHSRGGFNTQYF.

The chain has TRBV27 and TRBJ2-7, with 8 bases identical to TRBD1. Germline loops: CDR1 MNHEY, CDR2 SMNVEV (reference sequence). This CDR3 is 13 amino acids long. J lost 4 bases, V lost 4 bases, and 3 bases had no gene match. In DNA, the CDR3 is TGTGCCAGCAGTTCCAGGACAGGGTACGAGCAGTACTTC. Translated: CASSSRTGYEQYF.

V usage is TRBV4-2 and J usage is TRBJ2-5; 10 nucleotides match TRBD1. Germline CDR1 is LGHNA and CDR2 is YNFKEQ. The CDR3 consists of 18 residues. V lost 1 base and J lost 1; bases outside the gene matches: 9. The CDR3 sequence is CASSQVLGWDRGQETQYF. In DNA, the CDR3 is TGTGCCAGCAGCCAAGTTTTAGGATGGGACAGGGGCCAAGAGACCCAGTACTTC.

The CDR3 bases are TGTGCCAGCAGCACCAGGGGAAGTTCACCCCTCCACTTT. It is translated as CASSTRGSSPLHF. This chain uses TRBV6-5 with TRBJ1-6, with D tentatively TRBD1 (6 bases). Germline CDR1 and CDR2: MNHEY and SVGAGI. V gave up 6 bases and J gave up 9 bases, with 12 bases separating them. CDR3 length: 13 amino acids.

The rearrangement joins TRBV9 to TRBJ1-2, with TRBD1 as a possible D gene (5 bases). Germline CDR1 is SGDLS and CDR2 is YYNGEE. The CDR3 is 17 residues long. V was clipped by 4 bases and J by 0 bases, with 19 bases between them. The CDR3 DNA sequence: TGTGCCAGCAGCCTCGGGGGATCAGGGTCTGCTAACTATGGCTACACCTTC. Its protein is CASSLGGSGSANYGYTF. Variable domain in full (rest from reference TRBV9 and TRBJ1-2): DSGVTQTPKHLITATGQRVTLRCSPRSGDLSVYWYQQSLDQGLQFLIQYYNGEERAKGNILERFSAQQFPDLHSELNLSSLELGDSALYFCASSLGGSGSANYGYTFGSGTRLTVV.

V usage is TRBV7-3 and J usage is TRBJ2-1; no clear D gene. The V end was cut by 2 bases, the J end by 4 bases, with 6 bases between. Germline V gene sequence: CDR1 SGHTA, CDR2 FQGTGA. This CDR3 spans 13 amino acids. CDR3 sequence reads: CASSLDNYNEQFF. CDR3 DNA sequence: TGTGCCAGCAGCTTAGACAATTACAATGAGCAGTTCTTC.

This clone was detected once. CDR3 in amino acids: CASSPRLQGMNTEAFF. CDR3 DNA sequence: TGTGCCAGCTCACCACGCTTACAGGGAATGAACACTGAAGCTTTCTTT. The V call is TRBV18, the J call TRBJ1-1; D possibly corresponds to TRBD1 (6 bases). The V end lost 1 base, the J end lost 0 bases, and 12 bases lay between the germline ends. This CDR3 is built from 16 residues. Germline CDR1 is KGHSH and CDR2 is LQKENI.

The chain is built from TRBV24-1 and TRBJ2-6; maybe TRBD2 (5 bases). Deletions cut 3 bases from V and 0 bases from J, with 8 bases between. CDR1 is KGHDR, CDR2 SFDVKD, per germline. The CDR3 runs 16 residues. CDR3 DNA sequence: TGTGCCACCAGTGATGGCCGGGACTCTGGGGCCAACGTCCTGACTTTC. Protein product: CATSDGRDSGANVLTF.

This sequence joins TRBV6-4 and TRBJ1-1; possible D gene TRBD1, 5 bases. Trimming shortened V by 6 bases and J by 9 bases, and 14 bases separated the two germline ends. In germline, CDR1 is MRHNA, CDR2 SNTAGT. CDR3 length: 12 amino acids. The CDR3 region has the DNA TGTGCCAGCAGGGGCAGGGAGGCGAAAGCTTTCTTT. This gives the protein CASRGREAKAFF.

This rearrangement joins TRBV5-4 to TRBJ2-5; a weak D match, TRBD2 (6 bases). This CDR3 region has 17 residues. CDR1 and CDR2 from the germline V gene are SGHNT and YYREEE (reference sequence). The V end lost 5 bases, the J end lost 5 bases, and 25 bases lay between the germline ends. The CDR3 DNA follows: TGTGCCAGCAGGGATTGGAGCGGCAGGGCCGGGGGTGAGACCCAGTACTTC. Amino acid sequence: CASRDWSGRAGGETQYF.

V gene TRBV25-1 combines with J gene TRBJ1-1; D not certain. The CDR3 runs 13 residues. CDR1 and CDR2 from the germline V gene are MGHDK and SYGVNS. Between the trimmed V and J ends, which lost 8 bases and 1 base, there was a span of 11 bases. The CDR3 sequence: CASGRGQNTEAFF. CDR3 DNA sequence: TGTGCCAGCGGGAGAGGCCAGAACACTGAAGCTTTCTTT.

As to this clone: One end of the junction is discordant with germline, which a read error may explain. The genes are TRBV4-3 and TRBJ1-2, with D perhaps matching TRBD1 (5 bases). Germline lookup yields CDR1 LGHNA and CDR2 YSLEER. The length of the CDR3 is 16 residues. The DNA for the CDR3 is TGCGCCAGCAGCCAAGAGGTCGGGCCATTCGGGCAGGGAGGTCACTTC. Translation gives CASSQEVGPFGQGGHF.

The rearrangement uses TRBV7-6 and TRBJ2-6; perhaps TRBD2 as D (6 bases). Per the germline V gene, CDR1 is SGHVS and CDR2 is FNYEAQ. There are 16 residues in the CDR3. V shed 5 bases and J shed 0 bases, with 11 bases lying between them. CDR3 loop: CASSPRRGSGANVLTF. In nucleotides, the CDR3 is TGTGCCAGCAGCCCTCGGAGGGGCTCTGGGGCCAACGTCCTGACTTTC. The variable domain in full, completed from reference TRBV7-6 and TRBJ2-6, reads GAGVSQSPRYKVTKRGQDVALRCDPISGHVSLYWYRQALGQGPEFLTYFNYEAQQDKSGLPNDRFSAERPEGSISTLTIQRTEQRDSAMYRCASSPRRGSGANVLTFGAGSRLTVL.

This chain links TRBV5-4 with TRBJ2-7; 10 bases are shared with TRBD2. The CDR3 consists of 16 residues. Per the germline V gene, CDR1 is SGHNT and CDR2 is YYREEE (reference sequence). V dropped 4 bases and J dropped 0; count of bases not matched to a gene: 7. Written as DNA, the CDR3 is TGTGCCAGCAGCCGGACTAGCGGTTCTAGCTCCTACGAGCAGTACTTC. The encoded protein is CASSRTSGSSSYEQYF.

The gene calls are TRBV5-1 and TRBJ2-2; 7 bases map to TRBD1. CDR1 is SGHRS and CDR2 is YFSETQ in the germline V gene. J gave up 0 bases and V 3 bases, and 2 bases lay outside the gene matches. This CDR3 contains 15 residues. The CDR3 here is CASSSQGPNTGELFF. CDR3 in DNA: TGCGCCAGCAGCTCACAGGGGCCGAACACCGGGGAGCTGTTTTTT.